Listed below are T cell receptor beta chains from one sample, sequenced in a study of T cell responses to AZD1222 COVID-19 vaccine. This table comes from immunoSEQ multiplex PCR, and its TCRdb copy is limited to in-frame clones, with some not included. The sample carries around 80,000 clones, roughly 83% recorded once. The specimen comprised peripheral blood, sampled on day 0 of AZD1222 vaccination. All receptors derive from an adult in good health. Each CDR3 is given with its conserved first and last residue. Fields, in order: J gene, D gene, V gene, clone size, CDR3 DNA, CDR3 protein. The D gene is left open where the match is weak. Rows may omit the clone size; those that give it use once, few, many or a size class.

>TRBJ2-2|-|TRBV18|-
TGTGCCAGCTCACCGTTTTACTCGAACACCGGGGAGCTGTTTTTT
CASSPFYSNTGELFF
>TRBJ1-5|-|TRBV7-8|once
TGTGCCAGCAGCTTAGTAGAGGGGCAAGATCAGCCCCAGCATTTT
CASSLVEGQDQPQHF
>TRBJ2-5|-|TRBV11-3|-
TGTGCCAGCAGCTTAGATCCGATAGAGACCCAGTACTTC
CASSLDPIETQYF
>TRBJ2-6|-|TRBV28|-
TGTGCCAGCAGCTTCACTGGGGCCAACGTCCTGACTTTC
CASSFTGANVLTF
>TRBJ2-6|TRBD2|TRBV6-5|once
TGTGCCAGCAGTTACGGGAGGGAGGCCCTGACTTTC
CASSYGREALTF
>TRBJ1-1|TRBD1|TRBV6-6|-
TGTGCCAGCAGCTTATCAGACAGGGGGCTTCAAACTGAAGCTTTCTTT
CASSLSDRGLQTEAFF
>TRBJ2-5|-|TRBV10-3|-
TGTGCCATCATGGAAGACAGGTCGGAGACCCAGTACTTC
CAIMEDRSETQYF
>TRBJ1-1|-|TRBV18|-
TGTGCCAGCTCACCAGCAGTGAGGGAAACTGAAGCTTTCTTT
CASSPAVRETEAFF
>TRBJ1-6|-|TRBV19|-
TGTGCCAGTACTTCGCTCGGCTATAATTCACCCCTCCACTTT
CASTSLGYNSPLHF
>TRBJ1-4|-|TRBV21-1|-
TGTGCCAGCAGCAAAGCCGGCCCAGCCCTGCAGCAACCCGAAACTAATGAAAAACTGTTTTTT
CASSKAGPALQQPETNEKLFF
>TRBJ1-2|TRBD1|TRBV5-4|-
TGTGCCAGCAGCCCGGCTGGCAGGGGGCAAGGCTACACCTTC
CASSPAGRGQGYTF
>TRBJ2-5|-|TRBV7-3|-
TGTGCCAGCAGCTCCACGGCTTCGCAGACCCAGTACTTC
CASSSTASQTQYF
>TRBJ1-3|-|TRBV6-2/TRBV6-3|-
TGTGCCAGCAGTTACATTCGCTCTGGAAACACCATATATTTT
CASSYIRSGNTIYF
>TRBJ1-5|TRBD1|TRBV18|once
TGTGCCAGCTCAGGGACAGTATTCAATAGCAATCAGCCCCAGCATTTT
CASSGTVFNSNQPQHF
>TRBJ1-5|-|TRBV7-9|-
TGTGCCAGCAGCCAAGTGGACGGCAATCAGCCCCAGCATTTT
CASSQVDGNQPQHF
>TRBJ1-4|TRBD1|TRBV28|-
TGTGCCAGTCAGACAGGGGGCTCGAGGGCGGTGGTGGGACTGTTTTTT
CASQTGGSRAVVGLFF
>TRBJ1-1|-|TRBV2|-
TGTGCCAGCATAGGGGGCACTGAAGCTTTCTTT
CASIGGTEAFF
>TRBJ2-1|-|TRBV27|-
TGTGCCAGCAGTTTACCGGGACTCTACAATGAGCAGTTCTTC
CASSLPGLYNEQFF
>TRBJ1-6|-|TRBV2|-
TGTGCCAGCAGCATCTTAGAGGGGGCACCCCTCCACTTT
CASSILEGAPLHF
>TRBJ1-5|-|TRBV19|once
TGTGCCAGTAGTACCATAGAGTATAGCAATCAGCCCCAGCATTTT
CASSTIEYSNQPQHF
>TRBJ2-7|-|TRBV7-9|-
TGTGCCAGCAGCTCCCCAGGAAGGTACGAGCAGTACTTC
CASSSPGRYEQYF
>TRBJ1-2|-|TRBV28|-
TGTGCCAGCAGTCTATCCCAGGGGAGGCGTGAAGGCTACACCTTC
CASSLSQGRREGYTF